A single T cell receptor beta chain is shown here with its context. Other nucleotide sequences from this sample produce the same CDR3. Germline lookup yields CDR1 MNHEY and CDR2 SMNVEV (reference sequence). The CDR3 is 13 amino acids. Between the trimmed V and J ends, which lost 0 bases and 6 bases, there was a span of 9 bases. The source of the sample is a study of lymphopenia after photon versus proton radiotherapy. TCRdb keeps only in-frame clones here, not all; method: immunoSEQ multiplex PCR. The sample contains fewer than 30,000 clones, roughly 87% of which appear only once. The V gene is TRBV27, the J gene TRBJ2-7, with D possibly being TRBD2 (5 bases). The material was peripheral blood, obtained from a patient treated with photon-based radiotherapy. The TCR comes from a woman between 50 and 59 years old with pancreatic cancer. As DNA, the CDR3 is TGTGCCAGCAGTTTATCTTCTAGCTCCGAGCAGTACTTC. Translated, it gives CASSLSSSSEQYF.